This passage covers 23 T cell receptor beta chains from one sample sequenced in a study of identical twins. One entry per CDR3 protein, called by TCRdb with MiXCR from the 5' RACE reads. This table holds hundreds of thousands of distinct CDR3 sequences, 9% to 15% found once. Another study also made use of these data, one on yellow fever vaccine responses in identical twins.

The sequencing sample was made of PBMCs. These receptors came from a woman between 18 and 30 years old in good health.

The chain has TRBV5-1 and TRBJ2-6, with D unclear. CDR3 length: 15 residues. Trimming removed 0 bases from V and 3 bases from J, with 7 bases in between. CDR1 is SGHRS, CDR2 YFSETQ, per germline. CDR3 nucleotides: TGCGCCAGCAGCTTGGCTGTTTATGGGGCCAACGTCCTGACTTTC. It encodes CASSLAVYGANVLTF.

A few counts support this clonotype. The V gene is TRBV24-1, the J gene TRBJ2-3; TRBD2 might be the D (6 bases). CDR1 is KGHDR and CDR2 is SFDVKD in the germline V gene. The CDR3 has 17 amino acids. Trimming cost V 4 bases and J 2 bases, with 18 bases left between them. CDR3 residues: CATSEPPGLPFTDTQYF. Here the CDR3 DNA reads TGTGCCACCAGTGAACCACCGGGACTTCCCTTCACAGATACGCAGTATTTT.

This clonotype has only a few counts. This chain's CDR3 is CASSLHSYEQYF. The CDR3 DNA reads as TGTGCCAGCAGTCTACACTCCTACGAGCAGTACTTC. The V and J genes are TRBV12-3 or TRBV12-4 and TRBJ2-7; D gene uncertain. Trimming stripped 5 bases from V and 0 bases from J, with 5 bases between. CDR3 length equals 12 residues.

This clonotype was seen repeatedly, ten times or more. This rearrangement joins TRBV29-1 to TRBJ1-2; D gene unclear. CDR1 SQVTM and CDR2 ANQGSEA come from the germline V gene. The CDR3 runs 14 residues. The V gene lost 0 bases and the J gene lost 6 bases, with 14 bases spanning the gap. The CDR3 DNA sequence: TGCAGCGTTGAAGATTCTGGTGGGAAAGATGGCTACACCTTC. Encoded protein: CSVEDSGGKDGYTF.

This chain connects TRBV28 to TRBJ2-3; 13 bases map to TRBD2. Germline V gene sequence: CDR1 MDHEN, CDR2 SYDVKM. This CDR3 region has 16 residues. Trimming cost V 5 bases and J 2 bases; bases outside gene matches: 4. CDR3 DNA: TGTGCCAGCAGTCAGACTAGCGGGAGGACCACAGATACGCAGTATTTT. Amino acids: CASSQTSGRTTDTQYF.

This clonotype was picked up a small number of times. This chain connects TRBV15 to TRBJ2-1; 7 bases are a match to TRBD2. This CDR3 contains 14 residues. The trim removed 8 bases at V and 1 base at J, leaving 5 bases unmatched. CDR1 is LNHNV, CDR2 YYDKDF, per germline (reference sequence). CDR3 loop: CATGGDVSYNEQFF. The CDR3 DNA follows: TGTGCCACCGGGGGGGACGTATCCTACAATGAGCAGTTCTTC.

This clonotype was detected a few times. The rearrangement links TRBV3-1 to TRBJ2-2; D gene unclear. The CDR3 runs 15 residues. Germline V gives CDR1 LGHDT, CDR2 YNNKEL (reference sequence). V was clipped by 0 bases and J by 7 bases, with 12 bases between them. The CDR3 DNA reads as TGTGCCAGCAGCCAAGATGGATGGTGGGACGGGGAGCTGTTTTTT. Its protein product is CASSQDGWWDGELFF.

This chain connects TRBV4-1 to TRBJ2-7, with 12 positions matching TRBD2. V shed 0 bases, J shed 9 bases, and the junction held 12 bases outside the gene matches. CDR3 size: 17 residues. Germline V lookup: CDR1 MGHRA, CDR2 YSYEKL. The CDR3 is CASSQDASGLAGKVQYF. The CDR3 DNA is TGCGCCAGCAGCCAAGATGCGAGCGGACTAGCGGGAAAGGTGCAGTACTTC.

The table lists this clonotype with a few counts. This sequence joins TRBV20-1 and TRBJ2-7, with TRBD2 matching over 11 bases. The germline gives CDR1 DFQATT, CDR2 SNEGSKA (reference sequence). The length of the CDR3 is 15 residues. V dropped 3 bases and J dropped 6; count of bases not matched to a gene: 10. The CDR3 sequence: CSARPSGTSGSEQYF. CDR3 sequence (DNA): TGCAGTGCTAGGCCATCTGGGACTAGCGGCTCCGAGCAGTACTTC.

This clonotype was detected a few times. The gene calls are TRBV12-3 or TRBV12-4 and TRBJ2-7, with 11 bases matching TRBD2. The length of the CDR3 is 14 residues. J gave up 3 bases and V 10 bases, and 8 bases lay outside the gene matches. The CDR3, as DNA: TGTGCCACCTCTAGACTAGCGGGAAGCTACGAGCAGTACTTC. This encodes CATSRLAGSYEQYF.

The chain has TRBV5-1 and TRBJ2-7; a weak D match, TRBD2 (5 bases). Germline V gene data show CDR1 as SGHRS and CDR2 as YFSETQ. Deletions cut 4 bases from V and 3 bases from J, with 14 bases between. The CDR3 is 14 residues long. CDR3 in amino acids: CASSEGLGGYEQYF. DNA for the CDR3: TGCGCCAGCAGCGAGGGTCTCGGAGGCTACGAGCAGTACTTC.

The sample holds a few counts of this clonotype. The chain carries TRBV7-2 and TRBJ2-1; D possibly corresponds to TRBD2 (6 bases). The V and J ends lost 3 bases and 7 bases respectively, with 13 bases between them. CDR1 SGHTA and CDR2 FQGNSA come from the germline V gene. The length of the CDR3 is 14 residues. CDR3 nucleotide sequence: TGTGCCAGCAGCTTTACCCCGGGAGAAAATGAGCAGTTCTTC. Translated: CASSFTPGENEQFF.

This clonotype has a handful of counts. The chain uses TRBV9 and TRBJ2-2; 10 bases fit TRBD2. With V trimmed by 3 bases and J by 5 bases, 4 bases remained unmatched. Germline V gene lookup returns CDR1 SGDLS and CDR2 YYNGEE. The CDR3 extends over 15 amino acids. The CDR3, as DNA: TGTGCCAGCAGCGGAGTAGCGGGAGGAACCGGGGAGCTGTTTTTT. Translation gives CASSGVAGGTGELFF.

Many counts were recorded for this clonotype. The genes are TRBV7-9 and TRBJ1-6, with a tentative D call TRBD1 (5 bases). Trimming shortened V by 8 bases and J by 7 bases, and 12 bases separated the two germline ends. This CDR3 comprises 13 residues. Germline CDR1 and CDR2: SEHNR and FQNEAQ (reference sequence). DNA of the CDR3: TGTGCCAGCCAAGGAGGGGCGAATTCACCCCTCCACTTT. Its protein product is CASQGGANSPLHF.

This sequence joins TRBV13 and TRBJ2-1; D might be TRBD2 (6 bases). This CDR3 has 15 amino acids. Trimming shortened V by 5 bases and J by 3 bases, and 14 bases separated the two germline ends. Germline V gene sequence: CDR1 PRHDT, CDR2 FYEKMQ (reference sequence). The CDR3 spells CASSHGTRDYNEQFF. In DNA, the CDR3 is TGTGCCAGCAGCCACGGGACTCGAGACTACAATGAGCAGTTCTTC.

This clonotype was recorded only once. Being one base from a much bigger clone, this may be a read error. This sequence joins TRBV7-2 and TRBJ2-1, with 8 nucleotides matching TRBD2. V lost 5 bases and J lost 9; bases outside the gene matches: 3. Germline lookup yields CDR1 SGHTA and CDR2 FQGNSA. This CDR3 spans 12 amino acids. The CDR3 DNA is TGTGCCAGCAGCCCTAGCGGGTCTGAGCAGTTCTTC. Protein: CASSPSGSEQFF.

This clonotype was detected only a few times. The J gene is TRBJ1-1, the V gene TRBV2; D may be TRBD1 (6 bases). Trimming cost V 10 bases and J 0 bases, with 12 bases left between them. The length of the CDR3 is 13 residues. The germline CDR1 and CDR2 sequences are SNHLY and FYNNEI. The CDR3, as DNA: TGTGCCAACAAGACAGGAGTGAACACTGAAGCTTTCTTT. Translation: CANKTGVNTEAFF.

This sequence joins TRBV29-1 and TRBJ2-4; D assignment may be TRBD1 or TRBD2 (6 bases each). Trimming left V 0 bases short and J 1 base short, with 13 bases between. The CDR3 loop spans 16 amino acids. CDR1 is SQVTM, CDR2 ANQGSEA, per germline. The DNA for the CDR3 is TGCAGCGTTGAAGATGTCGGGGGCGCGGCCAAAAACATTCAGTACTTC. Protein product: CSVEDVGGAAKNIQYF.

This chain uses TRBV2 with TRBJ1-5; no firm D call. V dropped 5 bases and J dropped 6 bases, with 20 bases sitting between them. CDR3 length equals 16 residues. Germline loops: CDR1 SNHLY, CDR2 FYNNEI. Here the CDR3 DNA reads TGTGCCAGCAGTACTACCGACATTTTCCTCGGTCAGCCCCAGCATTTT. Protein product: CASSTTDIFLGQPQHF. The full variable domain, its missing parts supplied by reference TRBV2 and TRBJ1-5, is EPEVTQTPSHQVTQMGQEVILRCVPISNHLYFYWYRQILGQKVEFLVSFYNNEISEKSEIFDDQFSVERPDGSNFTLKIRSTKLEDSAMYFCASSTTDIFLGQPQHFGDGTRLSIL.

This chain uses TRBV20-1 with TRBJ2-4; no definite D call. CDR1 is DFQATT and CDR2 is SNEGSKA in the germline V gene (reference sequence). V was pared by 1 base and J by 10 bases, with 11 bases between. CDR3 length: 12 residues. CDR3 bases: TGCAGTGCTAGAGCGCTAGAAGGTATTCAGTACTTC. Its translation is CSARALEGIQYF.

There are many counts of this clonotype. This sequence joins TRBV4-1 and TRBJ1-2; D gene unclear. Germline values: CDR1 MGHRA, CDR2 YSYEKL. The CDR3 runs to 13 residues. The ends were cut back, 1 base at V and 0 bases at J, with 3 bases in the middle. This CDR3 is CASSQATNYGYTF. CDR3 sequence (DNA): TGCGCCAGCAGCCAAGCCACTAACTATGGCTACACCTTC.

The CDR3 nucleotides are TGTGCCAGCAGCTACCGGGGACTAGCGGGAGAGAAGAGCACAGATACGCAGTATTTT. Translating it yields CASSYRGLAGEKSTDTQYF. V is TRBV7-8 and J is TRBJ2-3, with 14 bases fitting TRBD2. Trimming cost V 4 bases and J 0 bases; bases outside gene matches: 9. Germline CDR1 reads SGHVS; CDR2 reads FQNEAQ. The CDR3 is 19 amino acids. Based on the CDR3 plus reference TRBV7-8 and TRBJ2-3, the full variable domain is GAGVSQSPRYKVAKRGQDVALRCDPISGHVSLFWYQQALGQGPEFLTYFQNEAQLDKSGLPSDRFFAERPEGSVSTLKIQRTQQEDSAVYLCASSYRGLAGEKSTDTQYFGPGTRLTVL.

The V and J genes are TRBV12-5 and TRBJ2-1, with 8 positions matching TRBD1. CDR3 length equals 14 residues. Germline V CDR1 and CDR2: LGHNT, FRNRAP. The V and J ends lost 5 bases and 6 bases, in that order; junction bases with no gene match: 6. The CDR3 bases are TGTGCTAGTGGTCCGGGACAGGCCGTCAATGAGCAGTTCTTC. It is translated as CASGPGQAVNEQFF.